A single sample gave rise to the 2 T cell receptor beta chains below, sequenced in a study of T cells after yellow fever vaccination. TCRdb reanalysed the 5' RACE reads using MiXCR and keeps one entry per CDR3 protein. The sample has around 320,000 distinct CDR3 sequences, around 4.3% seen once; the top ten hold roughly a fifth. Sample: PBMCs, taken 15 days after the yellow fever booster vaccination. These receptors were taken from a man between 18 and 29 years old who received the YFV17D yellow fever vaccine.

The sample holds many counts of this clonotype. The chain carries TRBV5-6 and TRBJ2-3, with 12 bases fitting TRBD2. CDR1 is SGHDT and CDR2 is YYEEEE in the germline V gene. The ends lost 4 bases at V and 6 bases at J; junction bases unmatched: 9. This CDR3 has 16 amino acids. The CDR3 DNA is TGTGCCAGCAGCAGCCCTAGCGGGGGGGCCAGGGATACGCAGTATTTT. It codes for CASSSPSGGARDTQYF.

For this clonotype: This clone may be a read error of a much larger clone one base away. J is TRBJ1-1 and V is TRBV7-9; D is uncertain. The CDR3 is made up of 11 amino acids. The germline V gene has CDR1 SEHNR and CDR2 FQNEAQ (reference sequence). Between the trimmed V and J ends, which lost 5 bases and 8 bases, there was a span of 9 bases. The CDR3 loop is CASSLRLEAFF. As DNA, the CDR3 is TGTGCCAGCAGCCTCCGGCTCGAAGCTTTCTTT.